Presented here are 11 T cell receptor beta chains from one specimen sequenced in a study of blood T cell repertoires in COVID-19. Clones were sequenced by immunoSEQ multiplex PCR, and TCRdb holds only the in-frame ones, with some missing. This sample has a few hundred thousand clones, with almost 85% found just once. The sequenced sample consisted of peripheral blood. Receptors originate from a human donor in a cohort sampled during active COVID-19.

The chain uses TRBV7-9 and TRBJ2-1, with 9 bases lining up with TRBD2. Germline CDR1 reads SEHNR; CDR2 reads FQNEAQ (reference sequence). V shed 6 bases and J 0 bases; nucleotides not matched to a gene: 3. This CDR3 is 15 amino acids long. CDR3 region: CASSRSGGSYNEQFF. The DNA of the CDR3 is TGTGCCAGCAGTCGTAGCGGGGGCTCCTACAATGAGCAGTTCTTC.

This clone was observed once. The chain is built from TRBV14 and TRBJ1-1; D call uncertain. This CDR3 is 11 amino acids long. V was clipped by 5 bases and J by 5 bases, with 6 bases between them. CDR1 is SGHDN, CDR2 FVKESK, per germline. The CDR3 here is CASSGGTEAFF. In DNA, the CDR3 is TGTGCCAGCAGCGGAGGTACTGAAGCTTTCTTT.

V is TRBV9 and J is TRBJ2-1, with no clear D. In germline, CDR1 is SGDLS, CDR2 YYNGEE. Trimming left V 2 bases short and J 2 bases short, with 11 bases between. The CDR3 length is 15 residues. The CDR3 protein is CASSVGSRPYNEQFF. CDR3 DNA: TGTGCCAGCAGCGTGGGTAGCCGTCCCTACAATGAGCAGTTCTTC.

Here the CDR3 reads CASSLEGGRGDNEQFF. The CDR3, as DNA: TGTGCCAGCAGCTTAGAGGGGGGGCGCGGTGACAATGAGCAGTTCTTC. The chain is built from TRBV7-8 and TRBJ2-1; D may be TRBD2 (7 bases). The CDR3 has 16 residues. The germline V and J ends were trimmed by 1 base and 5 bases, with 15 bases remaining between them. Per the germline V gene, CDR1 is SGHVS and CDR2 is FQNEAQ.

J is TRBJ1-4 and V is TRBV7-9, with D maybe TRBD1 (5 bases). The germline CDR1 and CDR2 sequences are SEHNR and FQNEAQ (reference sequence). This CDR3 has 16 amino acids. Trimming removed 5 bases from V and 5 bases from J, with 18 bases in between. The CDR3 protein is CASSQGRGLQNEKLFF. DNA for the CDR3: TGTGCCAGCAGCCAGGGCCGGGGACTGCAAAATGAAAAACTGTTTTTT. The complete variable domain, with remaining parts taken from reference TRBV7-9 and TRBJ1-4, reads DTGVSQNPRHKITKRGQNVTFRCDPISEHNRLYWYRQTLGQGPEFLTYFQNEAQLEKSRLLSDRFSAERPKGSFSTLEIQRTEQGDSAMYLCASSQGRGLQNEKLFFGSGTQLSVL.

The gene calls are TRBV12-5 and TRBJ2-2; D perhaps matches TRBD1 (5 bases). The CDR3 loop spans 16 amino acids. V was trimmed by 2 bases and J by 5 bases, leaving 15 bases between them. Germline loops: CDR1 LGHNT, CDR2 FRNRAP. The CDR3 DNA sequence: TGTGCTAGTGGTTTGTTTTCGGACACCCTGACCGGGGAGCTGTTTTTT. Its translation: CASGLFSDTLTGELFF.

V and J are TRBV10-3 and TRBJ1-1; the D is unclear. This CDR3 is 15 amino acids long. The ends were cut back, 4 bases at V and 2 bases at J, with 14 bases in the middle. Germline assignment: CDR1 ENHRY and CDR2 SYGVKD. CDR3 nucleotide sequence: TGTGCCATCAGTGCCCTTCCGATAACTAACACTGAAGCTTTCTTT. This gives the protein CAISALPITNTEAFF.

There are a few counts of this clone. The chain uses TRBV5-1 and TRBJ2-7, with D tentatively TRBD1 (5 bases). The CDR3 has 15 residues. The V and J ends lost 0 bases and 6 bases respectively, with 16 bases between them. The V gene's germline CDR1 is SGHRS and CDR2 YFSETQ. CDR3 sequence reads: CASSLGQGIVSEQYF. As DNA, the CDR3 is TGCGCCAGCAGCTTGGGTCAGGGAATCGTGTCCGAGCAGTACTTC.

The V call is TRBV10-2, the J call TRBJ2-2; D not certain. The CDR3 loop spans 12 amino acids. Trimming removed 7 bases from V and 3 bases from J, with 6 bases in between. The germline V gene encodes CDR1 WSHSY and CDR2 SAAADI. The CDR3 DNA follows: TGCGCCAGCAACGGAGACACCGGGGAGCTGTTTTTT. This translates into CASNGDTGELFF.

The V and J genes are TRBV18 and TRBJ2-6, with 8 nucleotides matching TRBD1. The CDR3 has 16 residues. Trimming removed 4 bases from V and 2 bases from J; junction bases left unmatched: 4. Germline lookup yields CDR1 KGHSH and CDR2 LQKENI. CDR3: CASSLSGGAGANVLTF. DNA of the CDR3: TGTGCCAGCTCACTATCAGGGGGCGCTGGGGCCAACGTCCTGACTTTC.

The CDR3 region is CASSLGQLYEKLFF. The CDR3 nucleotides read TGTGCCAGCAGCTTAGGACAGCTGTACGAAAAACTGTTTTTT. This chain connects TRBV5-5 to TRBJ1-4; maybe TRBD1 (6 bases). This CDR3 contains 14 residues. Per the germline V gene, CDR1 is SGHKS and CDR2 is YYEKEE (reference sequence). With 2 bases removed from V and 8 bases from J, the gap between germline ends came to 13 bases.